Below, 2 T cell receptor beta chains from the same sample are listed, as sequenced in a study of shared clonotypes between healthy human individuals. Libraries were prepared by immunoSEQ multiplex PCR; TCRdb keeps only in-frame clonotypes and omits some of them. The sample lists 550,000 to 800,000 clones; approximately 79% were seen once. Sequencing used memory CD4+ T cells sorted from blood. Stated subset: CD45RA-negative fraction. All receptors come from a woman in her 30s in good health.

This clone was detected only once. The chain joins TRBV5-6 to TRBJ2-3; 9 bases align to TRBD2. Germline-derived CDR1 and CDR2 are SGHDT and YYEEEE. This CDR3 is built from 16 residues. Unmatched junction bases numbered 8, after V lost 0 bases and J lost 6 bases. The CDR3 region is CASSLVAGLAGDTQYF. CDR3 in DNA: TGTGCCAGCAGCTTGGTCGCGGGACTAGCAGGGGATACGCAGTATTTT. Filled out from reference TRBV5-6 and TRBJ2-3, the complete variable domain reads DAGVTQSPTHLIKTRGQQVTLRCSPKSGHDTVSWYQQALGQGPQFIFQYYEEEERQRGNFPDRFSGHQFPNYSSELNVNALLLGDSALYLCASSLVAGLAGDTQYFGPGTRLTVL.

Here the CDR3 reads CASSYSGVGTEAFF. The CDR3 region has the DNA TGTGCCAGCAGTTACTCCGGGGTGGGGACTGAAGCTTTCTTT. The genes are TRBV6-6 and TRBJ1-1; D is ambiguous. V dropped 0 bases and J dropped 5 bases, with 10 bases sitting between them. Germline V gene lookup returns CDR1 MNHNY and CDR2 SVGAGI (reference sequence). CDR3 length: 14 residues.